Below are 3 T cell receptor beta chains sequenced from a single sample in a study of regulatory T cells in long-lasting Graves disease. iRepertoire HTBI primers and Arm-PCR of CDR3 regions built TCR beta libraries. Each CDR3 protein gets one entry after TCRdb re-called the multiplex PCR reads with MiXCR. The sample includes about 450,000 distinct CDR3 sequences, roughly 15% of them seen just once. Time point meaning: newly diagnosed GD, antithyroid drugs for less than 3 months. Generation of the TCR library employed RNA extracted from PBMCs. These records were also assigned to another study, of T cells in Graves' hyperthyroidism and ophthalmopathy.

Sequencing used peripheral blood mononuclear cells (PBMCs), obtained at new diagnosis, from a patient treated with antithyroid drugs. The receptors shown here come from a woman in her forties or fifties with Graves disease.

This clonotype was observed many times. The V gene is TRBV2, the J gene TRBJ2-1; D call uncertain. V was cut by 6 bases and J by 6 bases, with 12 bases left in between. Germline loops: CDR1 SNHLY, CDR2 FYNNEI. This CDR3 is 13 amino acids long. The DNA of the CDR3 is TGTGCCAGCAGCGCCGCCGTAGGCAATGAGCAGTTCTTC. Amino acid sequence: CASSAAVGNEQFF.

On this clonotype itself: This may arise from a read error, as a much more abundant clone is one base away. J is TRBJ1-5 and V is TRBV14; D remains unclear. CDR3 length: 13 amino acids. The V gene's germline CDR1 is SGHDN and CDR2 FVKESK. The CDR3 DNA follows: TGTGCCAGCAGCCAAAGCATCGGGCAGCTCCAGCATTTT. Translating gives CASSQSIGQLQHF.

CDR3 coding DNA: TGTGCCTGGAGTGCGTTAGGGGCGTCGGCAGATACGCAGTATTTT. It codes for CAWSALGASADTQYF. J is TRBJ2-3 and V is TRBV30; D perhaps matches TRBD1 (5 bases). Per the germline V gene, CDR1 is GTSNPN and CDR2 is SVGIG (reference sequence). V was pared by 1 base and J by 4 bases, with 15 bases between. The CDR3 loop spans 15 amino acids.